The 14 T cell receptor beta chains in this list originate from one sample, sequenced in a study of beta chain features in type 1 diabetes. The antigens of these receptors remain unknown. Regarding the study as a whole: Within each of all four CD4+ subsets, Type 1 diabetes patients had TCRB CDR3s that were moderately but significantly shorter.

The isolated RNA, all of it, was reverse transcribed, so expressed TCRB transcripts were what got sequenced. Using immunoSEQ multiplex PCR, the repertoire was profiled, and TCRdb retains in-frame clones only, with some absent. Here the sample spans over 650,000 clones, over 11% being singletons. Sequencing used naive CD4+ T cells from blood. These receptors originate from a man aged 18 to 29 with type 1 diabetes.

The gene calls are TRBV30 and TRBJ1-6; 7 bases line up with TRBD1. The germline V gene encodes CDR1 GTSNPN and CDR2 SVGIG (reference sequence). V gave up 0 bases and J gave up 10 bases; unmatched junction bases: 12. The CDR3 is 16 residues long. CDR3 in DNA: TGTGCCTGGAGTGTTAGGGGGCGACAAAAGACCTCACCCCTCCACTTT. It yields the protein CAWSVRGRQKTSPLHF. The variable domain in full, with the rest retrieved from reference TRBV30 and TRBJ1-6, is SQTIHQWPATLVQPVGSPLSLECTVEGTSNPNLYWYRQAAGRGLQLLFYSVGIGQISSEVPQNLSASRPQDRQFILSSKKLLLSDSGFYLCAWSVRGRQKTSPLHFGNGTRLTVT.

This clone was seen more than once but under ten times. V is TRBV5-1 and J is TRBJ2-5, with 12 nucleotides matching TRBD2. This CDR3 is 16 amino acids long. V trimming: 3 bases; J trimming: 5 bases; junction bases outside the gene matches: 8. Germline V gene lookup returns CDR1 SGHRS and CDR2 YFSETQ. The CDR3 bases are TGCGCCAGCAGCTCCCTGACTAGCGGGAGTGGGGAGACCCAGTACTTC. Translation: CASSSLTSGSGETQYF.

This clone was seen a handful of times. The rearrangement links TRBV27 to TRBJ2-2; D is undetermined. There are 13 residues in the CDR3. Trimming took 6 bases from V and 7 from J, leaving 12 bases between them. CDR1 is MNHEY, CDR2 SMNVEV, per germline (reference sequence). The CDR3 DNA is TGTGCCAGCAGCGACGCCTGGAGCGGGGAGCTGTTTTTT. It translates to CASSDAWSGELFF.

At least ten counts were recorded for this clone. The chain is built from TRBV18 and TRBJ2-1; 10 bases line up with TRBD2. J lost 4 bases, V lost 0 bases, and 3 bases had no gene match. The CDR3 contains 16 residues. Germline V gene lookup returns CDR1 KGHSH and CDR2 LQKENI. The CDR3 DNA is TGTGCCAGCTCACCACCAGCGGGAGGGGTATACAATGAGCAGTTCTTC. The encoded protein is CASSPPAGGVYNEQFF.

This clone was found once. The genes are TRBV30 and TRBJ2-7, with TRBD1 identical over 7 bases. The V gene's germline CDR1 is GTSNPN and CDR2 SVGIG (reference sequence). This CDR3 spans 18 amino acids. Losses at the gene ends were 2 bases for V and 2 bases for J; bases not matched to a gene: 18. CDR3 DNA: TGTGCCTGGAGTTCTACCCCGGGGACAGCACTGGTTCCCTACGAGCAGTACTTC. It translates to CAWSSTPGTALVPYEQYF.

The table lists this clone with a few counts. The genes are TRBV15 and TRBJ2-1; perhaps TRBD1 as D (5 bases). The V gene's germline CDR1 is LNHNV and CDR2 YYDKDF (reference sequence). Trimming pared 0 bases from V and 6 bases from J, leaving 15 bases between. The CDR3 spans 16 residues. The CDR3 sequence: CATSRDRGGSPNEQFF. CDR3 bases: TGTGCCACCAGCAGAGATAGGGGTGGTAGCCCCAATGAGCAGTTCTTC.

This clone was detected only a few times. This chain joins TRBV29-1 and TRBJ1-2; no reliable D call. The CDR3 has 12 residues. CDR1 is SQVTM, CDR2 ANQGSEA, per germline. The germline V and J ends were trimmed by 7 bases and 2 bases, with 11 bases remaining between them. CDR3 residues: CSAPDRNYGYTF. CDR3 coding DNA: TGCAGCGCCCCGGACCGGAACTATGGCTACACCTTC.

CDR3 in amino acids: CASSPGKGQGTYEQYF. In DNA form, the CDR3 reads TGTGCCAGCAGTCCTGGAAAGGGACAGGGAACCTACGAGCAGTACTTC. The rearrangement joins TRBV21-1 to TRBJ2-7; the D call in the table, TRBD1, was not verified against the DNA. TRBV21-1 is shown as a pseudogene. There are 16 residues in the CDR3.

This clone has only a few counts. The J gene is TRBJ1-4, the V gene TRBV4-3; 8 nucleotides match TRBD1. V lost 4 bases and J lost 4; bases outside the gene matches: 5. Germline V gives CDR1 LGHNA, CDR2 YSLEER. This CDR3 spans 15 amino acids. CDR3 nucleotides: TGCGCCAGCAGCCCGCGGACAGGGCTTAATGAAAAACTGTTTTTT. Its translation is CASSPRTGLNEKLFF.

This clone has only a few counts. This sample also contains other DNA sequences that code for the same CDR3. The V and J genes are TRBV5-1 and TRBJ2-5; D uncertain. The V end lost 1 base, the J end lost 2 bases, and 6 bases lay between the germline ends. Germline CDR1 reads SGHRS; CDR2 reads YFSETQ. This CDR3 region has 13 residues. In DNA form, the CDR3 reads TGCGCCAGCAGCTTGACCCCGCAAGAGACCCAGTACTTC. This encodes CASSLTPQETQYF.

The CDR3 protein is CASSVGAVRETQYF. CDR3 coding DNA: TGTGCCAGCAGTGTCGGCGCGGTCCGAGAGACCCAGTACTTC. V usage is TRBV2 and J usage is TRBJ2-5; no clear D. Germline V gives CDR1 SNHLY, CDR2 FYNNEI. The V and J ends lost 4 bases and 4 bases respectively, with 13 bases between them. This CDR3 has 14 residues.

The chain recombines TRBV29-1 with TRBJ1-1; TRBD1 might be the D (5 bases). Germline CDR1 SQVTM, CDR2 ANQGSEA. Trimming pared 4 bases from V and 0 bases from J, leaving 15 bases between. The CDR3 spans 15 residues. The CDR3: CSVVRPGRMNTEAFF. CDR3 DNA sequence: TGCAGCGTTGTGAGGCCGGGACGGATGAACACTGAAGCTTTCTTT.

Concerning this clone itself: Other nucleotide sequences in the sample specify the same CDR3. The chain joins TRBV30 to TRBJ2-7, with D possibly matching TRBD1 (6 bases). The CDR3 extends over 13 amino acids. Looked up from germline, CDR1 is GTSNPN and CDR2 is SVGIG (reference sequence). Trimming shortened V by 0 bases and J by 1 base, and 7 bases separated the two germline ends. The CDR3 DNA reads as TGTGCCTGGAGTGTACAGGGATCCTACGAGCAGTACTTC. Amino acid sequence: CAWSVQGSYEQYF.

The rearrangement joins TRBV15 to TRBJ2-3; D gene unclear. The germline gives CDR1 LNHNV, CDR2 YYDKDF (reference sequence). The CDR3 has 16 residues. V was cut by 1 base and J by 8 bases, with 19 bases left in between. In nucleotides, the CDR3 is TGTGCCACCAGCAGAGGAGGCAGCCTACCGCCAGGTACGCAGTATTTT. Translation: CATSRGGSLPPGTQYF.